This TCR beta chain was identified during a study of blood T cell repertoires in COVID-19. Study-wide context: Some COVID-19 samples were acute and others convalescent; all came from the United States, Italy and Spain.

The method was immunoSEQ multiplex PCR; TCRdb's version includes in-frame clones alone and lacks a portion of them. The sample lists 200,000 to 250,000 clones, roughly 89% occurring once. The germline V gene encodes CDR1 SGHRS and CDR2 YFSETQ. After removal of 2 bases from V and 0 bases from J, the junction contained 4 bases not matched to a gene. This CDR3 has 16 amino acids. Sequenced material: peripheral blood. The sequence was collected from a man aged 60 to 69 who had recovered from COVID-19. This chain links TRBV5-1 with TRBJ1-4, with 7 bases aligning to TRBD1. CDR3 in DNA: TGCGCCAGCAGCTTTGGGGACAGCGCAACTAATGAAAAACTGTTTTTT. Encoded protein: CASSFGDSATNEKLFF.